The source of this T cell receptor beta chain is a study of graft-versus-host responses after intestinal transplantation. Study-wide background: For two to four years after anti-thymocyte globulin induction, all recipients took tacrolimus and steroids.

Stimulators, approximately 200,000 irradiated and violet-dye-labeled cells, were plated with approximately 200,000 CFSE-labeled responder cells. Dividing CFSE-low CD3+CD4+ and CD3+CD8+ responders were isolated by sorting after the reaction. There are 15 residues in the CDR3. CDR1 is SGDLS and CDR2 is YYNGEE in the germline V gene. The V segment lost 4 bases and the J segment 3 bases; nucleotides outside the gene matches: 3. Only in-frame clones appear in the TCRdb table, and some are missing; sequencing was by immunoSEQ multiplex PCR. The table includes 4,600 or so clones, less than 30% detected once. This clone qualifies as large.

Material: alloreactive CD4+ T cells from a mixed lymphocyte reaction culture, obtained before transplantation. The subset denotes: CFSE-low proliferating T cells sorted from roughly six-day pre-transplant mixed lymphocyte reaction (GvH or HvG direction). The clonotype was recovered from a human patient who was an organ donor for intestinal transplantation. The chain employs TRBV9 and TRBJ2-3, with TRBD2 matching 12 bases. In DNA form, the CDR3 reads TGTGCCAGCAGCTTAGGACTAGCGGGGACAGATACGCAGTATTTT. Protein product: CASSLGLAGTDTQYF.